Sequencing of this TCR beta chain was carried out in a study of T cell responses to AZD1222 COVID-19 vaccine. Comments on this clone: The antigen remains unidentified.

Timing groups of about 4 and about 12 weeks for second doses were pooled. The germline V gene encodes CDR1 LGHDT and CDR2 YNNKEL (reference sequence). Trimming took 4 bases from V and 7 from J, leaving 16 bases between them. The CDR3 spans 14 residues. Study-level results: The donor cohort was predominantly white British with a female majority, and clonal diversity may have been underestimated.

TCRdb's copy holds only in-frame clones and misses some; the assay was immunoSEQ multiplex PCR. The table records approximately 150,000 clones, around 90% of them present only once. Sequencing used peripheral blood, obtained 28 days after the second AZD1222 dose. The chain links TRBV3-1 (or the pseudogene TRBV3-2) to TRBJ2-5; possibly TRBD1 or TRBD2 for D (5 bases each). This receptor was taken from an adult who received the AZD1222 COVID-19 vaccine. The CDR3 coding sequence is TGTGCCAGCAGCCCCACCGTCTCTGGGGGGACCCAGTACTTC. Its translation is CASSPTVSGGTQYF.